These 28 T cell receptor beta chains were all obtained from the same sample, sequenced in a study of PD-1 and CTLA-4 blockade in melanoma. The method was immunoSEQ multiplex PCR; TCRdb's version includes in-frame clones alone and lacks a portion of them. Among about 16,000 clones listed, about 73% were seen once. The specimen was CD8+ T cells from peripheral blood, collected from a patient given anti-PD-1 treatment. Receptors were obtained from a human donor with melanoma.

Within the sample, this clone is medium-sized. The chain combines TRBV19 with TRBJ1-5, with D unresolved. Germline lookup yields CDR1 LNHDA and CDR2 SQIVND (reference sequence). The CDR3 is 13 amino acids. With 0 bases removed from V and 7 bases from J, the gap between germline ends came to 7 bases. As DNA, the CDR3 is TGTGCCAGTAGTATAGATCTCCGGCAGCCCCAGCATTTT. Residues: CASSIDLRQPQHF.

A few counts support this clone. V is TRBV2 and J is TRBJ1-5; D call uncertain. Germline CDR1 reads SNHLY; CDR2 reads FYNNEI. V dropped 8 bases and J dropped 2 bases, with 13 bases sitting between them. The CDR3 totals 14 residues. The CDR3 bases are TGTGCCAGCCGGGCCGCGTTCGGCAATCAGCCCCAGCATTTT. Translation gives CASRAAFGNQPQHF.

This clone was detected only once. This chain uses TRBV6-2 or TRBV6-3 with TRBJ2-1, with 8 bases identical to TRBD2. This CDR3 region has 16 residues. The germline V gene has CDR1 MNHEY and CDR2 SVGEGT. V was clipped by 6 bases and J by 2 bases; unmatched bases: 9. CDR3 in amino acids: CASSPRIAGPYNEQFF. Written as DNA, the CDR3 is TGTGCCAGCAGCCCCCGAATAGCGGGGCCCTACAATGAGCAGTTCTTC.

The rearrangement uses TRBV3-1 (or the pseudogene TRBV3-2) and TRBJ1-1; D unresolved. This CDR3 has 12 residues. V was cut by 4 bases and J by 6 bases, with 9 bases left in between. Looked up from germline, CDR1 is LGHDT and CDR2 is YNNKEL (reference sequence). This CDR3 reads CASSPSGAEAFF. CDR3 nucleotides: TGTGCCAGCAGCCCGTCTGGGGCTGAAGCTTTCTTT.

The chain couples TRBV2 to TRBJ2-7; 7 nucleotides agree with TRBD1. V shed 6 bases, J shed 2 bases, and the junction held 7 bases outside the gene matches. The CDR3 extends over 14 amino acids. Germline-derived CDR1 and CDR2 are SNHLY and FYNNEI. CDR3: CASRGDSGPYEQYF. In nucleotides, the CDR3 is TGTGCCAGCAGGGGGGACAGCGGCCCCTACGAGCAGTACTTC. Based on the CDR3 plus reference TRBV2 and TRBJ2-7, the full variable domain is EPEVTQTPSHQVTQMGQEVILRCVPISNHLYFYWYRQILGQKVEFLVSFYNNEISEKSEIFDDQFSVERPDGSNFTLKIRSTKLEDSAMYFCASRGDSGPYEQYFGPGTRLTVT.

The genes are TRBV14 and TRBJ2-1; 7 nucleotides align to TRBD2. Unmatched junction bases numbered 24, after V lost 0 bases and J lost 10 bases. This CDR3 has 20 amino acids. The germline V gene has CDR1 SGHDN and CDR2 FVKESK. Written as DNA, the CDR3 is TGTGCCAGCAGCCAAGATTTACCCCAACGCCGACTAGCTGGGATTCGAGAGCAGTTCTTC. Its translation is CASSQDLPQRRLAGIREQFF. The whole variable domain, filled in from reference TRBV14 and TRBJ2-1, reads EAGVTQFPSHSVIEKGQTVTLRCDPISGHDNLYWYRRVMGKEIKFLLHFVKESKQDESGMPNNRFLAERTGGTYSTLKVQPAELEDSGVYFCASSQDLPQRRLAGIREQFFGPGTRLTVL.

This clone has just a few counts. This chain links TRBV7-8 with TRBJ2-1; 7 positions agree with TRBD2. Germline CDR1 SGHVS, CDR2 FQNEAQ. There are 19 residues in the CDR3. V trimming: 0 bases; J trimming: 6 bases; junction bases outside the gene matches: 17. The DNA of the CDR3 is TGTGCCAGCAGCTTAGCTAGGTCGGCTAGCGGCCTGGTAAGCAATGAGCAGTTCTTC. Translating it yields CASSLARSASGLVSNEQFF.

This sequence joins TRBV6-5 and TRBJ1-2; possible D gene TRBD1, 6 bases. The germline gives CDR1 MNHEY, CDR2 SVGAGI. V lost 2 bases and J 4 bases, leaving 8 bases between the germline ends. The CDR3 loop spans 13 amino acids. CDR3 in DNA: TGTGCCAGCAGTTACGGCAGGGGCTATGGCTACACCTTC. Protein sequence: CASSYGRGYGYTF.

This clone was picked up a small number of times. The chain joins TRBV5-6 to TRBJ2-7; a possible D gene is TRBD1 (5 bases). With 4 bases removed from V and 8 bases from J, the gap between germline ends came to 22 bases. CDR1 SGHDT and CDR2 YYEEEE come from the germline V gene. The CDR3 extends over 15 amino acids. The chain's CDR3 is CASSLVGEGVLKQYF. The CDR3 nucleotides read TGTGCCAGCAGCCTGGTTGGAGAAGGGGTTCTGAAGCAGTACTTC.

By share, this clone ranks as medium-sized. The chain has TRBV19 and TRBJ1-1; no reliable D call. Germline values: CDR1 LNHDA, CDR2 SQIVND (reference sequence). Between the trimmed V and J ends, which lost 7 bases and 3 bases, there was a span of 15 bases. There are 14 residues in the CDR3. The CDR3 bases are TGTGCCAGTACCGTCATCCTCGGGGACACTGAAGCTTTCTTT. Its protein is CASTVILGDTEAFF. The whole variable domain, filled in from reference TRBV19 and TRBJ1-1, reads DGGITQSPKYLFRKEGQNVTLSCEQNLNHDAMYWYRQDPGQGLRLIYYSQIVNDFQKGDIAEGYSVSREKKESFPLTVTSAQKNPTAFYLCASTVILGDTEAFFGQGTRLTVV.

The chain recombines TRBV12-3 or TRBV12-4 with TRBJ2-7; unclear D gene. The CDR3 loop spans 13 amino acids. Trimming shortened V by 4 bases and J by 3 bases, and 10 bases separated the two germline ends. CDR3 bases: TGTGCCAGCAGTTCTACAGAGAACTACGAGCAGTACTTC. Its protein product is CASSSTENYEQYF.

This clone has just one count. The genes are TRBV6-5 and TRBJ2-4; 9 bases fit TRBD1. Germline CDR1 is MNHEY and CDR2 is SVGAGI. This CDR3 contains 14 residues. J lost 6 bases, V lost 5 bases, and 5 bases had no gene match. As DNA, the CDR3 is TGTGCCAGCAGTCCCGGGACAGGGAGAAACATTCAGTACTTC. Protein: CASSPGTGRNIQYF.

Regarding this clone: One end of the junction is discordant with germline, which a read error may explain. V is TRBV6-5 and J is TRBJ2-7; 9 nucleotides match TRBD1. Germline V lookup: CDR1 MNHEY, CDR2 SVGAGI. The CDR3 extends over 16 amino acids. DNA for the CDR3: TGTGCCAGCAATTACCGGGACAGGGTCAACACCTACGAGCAGTACTTC. Translation: CASNYRDRVNTYEQYF.

The V call is TRBV6-6, the J call TRBJ1-5, with 7 bases fitting TRBD1. CDR1 and CDR2 from the germline V gene are MNHNY and SVGAGI (reference sequence). After removal of 5 bases from V and 2 bases from J, the junction contained 9 bases not matched to a gene. CDR3 length: 16 residues. The CDR3 sequence is CASSPNSGGRNQPQHF. As DNA, the CDR3 is TGTGCCAGCAGTCCAAACTCAGGGGGTCGCAATCAGCCCCAGCATTTT.

The chain couples TRBV5-6 to TRBJ2-7; TRBD1 agrees at 10 bases. Germline V gene data show CDR1 as SGHDT and CDR2 as YYEEEE. Unmatched junction bases numbered 4, after V lost 4 bases and J lost 3 bases. The CDR3 is 14 residues long. The CDR3 sequence: CASSPGTGVYEQYF. The CDR3, as DNA: TGTGCCAGCAGCCCCGGGACAGGGGTCTACGAGCAGTACTTC.

This chain connects TRBV5-6 to TRBJ1-2; no clear D gene. V was shortened by 1 base and J by 8 bases, with 15 bases between the two germline ends. This CDR3 has 14 residues. CDR1 SGHDT and CDR2 YYEEEE come from the germline V gene. The CDR3 coding sequence is TGTGCCAGCAGCTTGTACTCGGACTTATGGGGCTACACCTTC. Its protein product is CASSLYSDLWGYTF.

The CDR3 DNA reads as TGTGCCAGCAGCGACCGGGCCCTCCGGGAGGAGACCCAGTACTTC. Its protein product is CASSDRALREETQYF. The chain recombines TRBV3-1 (or the pseudogene TRBV3-2) with TRBJ2-5; TRBD2 is a possible D gene (6 bases). This CDR3 has 15 amino acids. CDR1 and CDR2 (germline): LGHDT, YNNKEL (reference sequence). V was cut by 5 bases and J by 5 bases, with 18 bases left in between.

The gene calls are TRBV28 and TRBJ1-1, with D maybe TRBD1 (5 bases). V was trimmed by 4 bases and J by 5 bases, leaving 17 bases between them. This CDR3 region has 15 residues. Germline-derived CDR1 and CDR2 are MDHEN and SYDVKM. CDR3 in DNA: TGTGCCAGCAGTTCGGTATTAAGGGGAAGGACTGAAGCTTTCTTT. This gives the protein CASSSVLRGRTEAFF.

This clone has only one observation. The chain is built from TRBV7-9 and TRBJ2-2, with D possibly called TRBD1 or TRBD2 (5 bases each). Per germline, CDR1 SEHNR and CDR2 FQNEAQ (reference sequence). The CDR3 has 17 amino acids. V was trimmed by 5 bases and J by 0 bases, leaving 16 bases between them. CDR3: CASSIARGPPNTGELFF. Here the CDR3 DNA reads TGTGCCAGCAGCATTGCCCGGGGCCCACCGAACACCGGGGAGCTGTTTTTT.

This clone was seen a handful of times. The chain combines TRBV6-2 or TRBV6-3 with TRBJ1-5, with no clear D. The CDR3 is 19 amino acids. Trimming pared 6 bases from V and 2 bases from J, leaving 26 bases between. CDR1 and CDR2 (germline): MNHEY, SVGEGT. CDR3 bases: TGTGCCAGCAGCTCAGACCGACCTTATTCCCTGGATGGCAATCAGCCCCAGCATTTT. Protein sequence: CASSSDRPYSLDGNQPQHF.

The chain combines TRBV9 with TRBJ1-1, with 7 bases lining up with TRBD1. This CDR3 has 17 residues. V shed 0 bases and J 5 bases; nucleotides not matched to a gene: 13. Germline V lookup: CDR1 SGDLS, CDR2 YYNGEE. DNA of the CDR3: TGTGCCAGCAGCGTAGTAGTGCCCCAGGGGGAGGGAACTGAAGCTTTCTTT. This translates into CASSVVVPQGEGTEAFF.

The V and J genes are TRBV7-2 and TRBJ2-3; TRBD1 aligns across 8 bases. The CDR3 is 15 amino acids. V lost 0 bases, J lost 6 bases, and 5 bases stayed unmatched. The germline CDR1 and CDR2 sequences are SGHTA and FQGNSA. In DNA form, the CDR3 reads TGTGCCAGCAGCTTAGCTCTCAGGGGGCAGGATACGCAGTATTTT. As protein: CASSLALRGQDTQYF. The full variable domain, completed using reference TRBV7-2 and TRBJ2-3, is GAGVSQSPSNKVTEKGKDVELRCDPISGHTALYWYRQSLGQGLEFLIYFQGNSAPDKSGLPSDRFSAERTGGSVSTLTIQRTQQEDSAVYLCASSLALRGQDTQYFGPGTRLTVL.

J is TRBJ1-5 and V is TRBV27, with 9 bases identical to TRBD1. The CDR3 is 18 residues long. The V gene end was trimmed by 5 bases and the J gene end by 7 bases; junction bases not matched to a gene: 18. The germline CDR1 and CDR2 sequences are MNHEY and SMNVEV (reference sequence). CDR3 DNA: TGTGCCAGCAGTCCGGCCGTATATAGACAGGGGGGGAGCCAGCCCCAGCATTTT. The encoded protein is CASSPAVYRQGGSQPQHF.

The chain is built from TRBV7-9 and TRBJ2-1; 7 bases are a match to TRBD1. Germline V gene sequence: CDR1 SEHNR, CDR2 FQNEAQ (reference sequence). The CDR3 extends over 15 amino acids. J lost 3 bases, V lost 5 bases, and 7 bases had no gene match. CDR3 loop: CASSPKTGDYNEQFF. Here the CDR3 DNA reads TGTGCCAGCAGCCCCAAAACAGGGGACTACAATGAGCAGTTCTTC.

The chain uses TRBV6-5 and TRBJ2-3; tentatively, D is TRBD1 (6 bases). V lost 6 bases, J lost 2 bases, and 12 bases lay in between. CDR1 and CDR2 (germline): MNHEY, SVGAGI. CDR3 length equals 14 residues. CDR3 amino acids: CASRETGNTDTQYF. The CDR3 DNA sequence: TGTGCCAGCAGGGAGACAGGAAACACAGATACGCAGTATTTT.

The J gene is TRBJ2-7, the V gene TRBV27; D is perhaps TRBD1 (8 bases). Trimming left V 3 bases short and J 6 bases short, with 15 bases between. This CDR3 is 14 amino acids long. Germline values: CDR1 MNHEY, CDR2 SMNVEV (reference sequence). The CDR3 reads CASSLDREGGEQYF. The CDR3 DNA sequence: TGTGCCAGCAGTTTGGACAGGGAGGGCGGCGAGCAGTACTTC.

This clone was observed a single time. The V call is TRBV15, the J call TRBJ1-2, with TRBD1 matching over 8 bases. Germline trimming cut 3 bases from V and 6 bases from J; bases unmatched to any gene: 9. This CDR3 is built from 15 residues. CDR1 LNHNV and CDR2 YYDKDF come from the germline V gene (reference sequence). The CDR3 sequence: CATSSPDRGYDGYTF. The CDR3, as DNA: TGTGCCACCAGCAGCCCTGACAGGGGATACGATGGCTACACCTTC.

This chain connects TRBV13 to TRBJ1-6; D unclear. The V gene's germline CDR1 is PRHDT and CDR2 FYEKMQ (reference sequence). V was cut by 4 bases and J by 7 bases, with 17 bases left in between. The CDR3 length is 16 residues. The CDR3 sequence: CASSSENSNPNSPLHF. As DNA, the CDR3 is TGTGCCAGCAGCTCGGAAAACTCGAACCCCAATTCACCCCTCCACTTT.